Below are 5 T cell receptor beta chains sequenced from a single sample in a study of T cells in localized non-small cell lung cancer. The data were produced by immunoSEQ multiplex PCR, yet TCRdb's version contains in-frame clones alone and is incomplete. Of tens of thousands of clones listed, around 90% are singletons. This sample comprised peripheral blood, obtained before any cancer treatment. The receptors shown here come from a woman aged 35-75 years with stage I lung adenocarcinoma.

V gene TRBV11-1 combines with J gene TRBJ2-2; D perhaps matches TRBD1 (5 bases). The V gene's germline CDR1 is SGHAT and CDR2 FQDESV (reference sequence). The CDR3 totals 15 residues. Trimming pared 2 bases from V and 3 bases from J, leaving 10 bases between. The CDR3 sequence: CASSLFRVDTGELFF. The CDR3 DNA sequence: TGTGCCAGCAGCTTATTCAGGGTGGACACCGGGGAGCTGTTTTTT.

The rearrangement joins TRBV11-2 to TRBJ2-3; D is unclear. This CDR3 has 12 amino acids. Germline CDR1 is SGHAT and CDR2 is FQNNGV. Trimming removed 5 bases at V and 1 base at J, with 4 bases between. CDR3 in amino acids: CASSPGTDTQYF. The CDR3 DNA sequence: TGTGCCAGCAGCCCGGGCACAGATACGCAGTATTTT.

In this sample, this clone turned up a few times. J is TRBJ2-2 and V is TRBV2; 8 bases match TRBD1. This CDR3 is built from 14 residues. V was clipped by 5 bases and J by 5 bases; unmatched bases: 4. The germline CDR1 and CDR2 sequences are SNHLY and FYNNEI. In nucleotides, the CDR3 is TGTGCCAGCAGTCCCAGGACAGGGACCGGGGAGCTGTTTTTT. Its protein product is CASSPRTGTGELFF.

This rearrangement joins TRBV6-6 to TRBJ1-1; no clear D gene. This CDR3 region has 14 residues. Germline CDR1 is MNHNY and CDR2 is SVGAGI (reference sequence). V lost 0 bases and J 1 base, leaving 6 bases between the germline ends. The CDR3 reads CASSYSEGNTEAFF. The CDR3 DNA reads TGTGCCAGCAGTTACTCGGAAGGGAACACTGAAGCTTTCTTT.

V usage is TRBV2 and J usage is TRBJ2-1; 8 nucleotides align to TRBD2. The CDR3 loop spans 15 amino acids. Trimming took 4 bases from V and 2 from J; bases not matched to a gene: 4. Germline V gene data show CDR1 as SNHLY and CDR2 as FYNNEI. As DNA, the CDR3 is TGTGCCAGCAGTGGGGCGGGAGGTCCCTACAATGAGCAGTTCTTC. Protein product: CASSGAGGPYNEQFF.